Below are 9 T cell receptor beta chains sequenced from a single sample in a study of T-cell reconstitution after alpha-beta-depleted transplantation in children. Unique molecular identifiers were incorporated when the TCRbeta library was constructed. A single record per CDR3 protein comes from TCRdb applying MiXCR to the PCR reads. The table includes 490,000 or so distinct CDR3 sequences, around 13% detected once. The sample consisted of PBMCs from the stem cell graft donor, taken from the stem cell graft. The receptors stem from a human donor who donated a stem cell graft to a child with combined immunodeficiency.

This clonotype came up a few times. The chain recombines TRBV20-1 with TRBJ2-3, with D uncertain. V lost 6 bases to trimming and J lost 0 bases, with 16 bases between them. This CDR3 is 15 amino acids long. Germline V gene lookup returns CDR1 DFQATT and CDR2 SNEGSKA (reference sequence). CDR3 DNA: TGCAGTGCAACGACTGGGAAACCTAGCACAGATACGCAGTATTTT. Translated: CSATTGKPSTDTQYF.

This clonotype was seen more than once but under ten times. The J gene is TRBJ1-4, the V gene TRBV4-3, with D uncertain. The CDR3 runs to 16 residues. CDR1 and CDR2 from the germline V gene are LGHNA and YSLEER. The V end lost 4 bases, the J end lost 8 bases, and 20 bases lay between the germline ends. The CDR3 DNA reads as TGCGCCAGCAGCCCCCAGCGGACGACGGGATGGGAAAAACTGTTTTTT. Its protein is CASSPQRTTGWEKLFF.

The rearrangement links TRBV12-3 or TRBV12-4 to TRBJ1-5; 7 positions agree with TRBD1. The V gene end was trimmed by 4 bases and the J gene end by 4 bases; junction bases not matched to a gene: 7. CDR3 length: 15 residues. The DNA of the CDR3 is TGTGCCAGCAGTTACCTCGGGACAGAGAATCAGCCCCAGCATTTT. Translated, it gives CASSYLGTENQPQHF.

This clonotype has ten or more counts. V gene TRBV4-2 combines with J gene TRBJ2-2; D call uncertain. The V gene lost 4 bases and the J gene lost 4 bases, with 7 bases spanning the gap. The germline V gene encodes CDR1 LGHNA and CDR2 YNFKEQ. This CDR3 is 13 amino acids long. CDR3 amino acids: CASSPDRTGELFF. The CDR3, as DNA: TGTGCCAGCAGCCCGGACCGCACCGGGGAGCTGTTTTTT.

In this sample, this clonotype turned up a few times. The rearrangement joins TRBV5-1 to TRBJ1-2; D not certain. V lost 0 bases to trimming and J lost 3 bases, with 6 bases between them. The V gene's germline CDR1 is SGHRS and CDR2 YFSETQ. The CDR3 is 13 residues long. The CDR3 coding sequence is TGCGCCAGCAGCTTGGAAGTTGACTATGGCTACACCTTC. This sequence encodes CASSLEVDYGYTF. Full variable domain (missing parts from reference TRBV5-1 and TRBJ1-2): KAGVTQTPRYLIKTRGQQVTLSCSPISGHRSVSWYQQTPGQGLQFLFEYFSETQRNKGNFPGRFSGRQFSNSRSEMNVSTLELGDSALYLCASSLEVDYGYTFGSGTRLTVV.

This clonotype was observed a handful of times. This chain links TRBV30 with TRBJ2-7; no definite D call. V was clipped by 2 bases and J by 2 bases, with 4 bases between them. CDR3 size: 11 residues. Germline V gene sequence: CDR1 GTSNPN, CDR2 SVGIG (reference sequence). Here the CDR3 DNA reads TGTGCCTGGAGTTTGGCCTACGAGCAGTACTTC. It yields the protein CAWSLAYEQYF.

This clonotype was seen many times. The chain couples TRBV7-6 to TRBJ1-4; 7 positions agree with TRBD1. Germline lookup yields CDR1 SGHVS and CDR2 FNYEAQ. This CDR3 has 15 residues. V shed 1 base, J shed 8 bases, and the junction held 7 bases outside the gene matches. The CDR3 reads CASSLGDRVGEKLFF. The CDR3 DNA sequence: TGTGCCAGCAGCTTAGGTGACAGGGTTGGGGAAAAACTGTTTTTT. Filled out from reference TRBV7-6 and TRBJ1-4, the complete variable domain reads GAGVSQSPRYKVTKRGQDVALRCDPISGHVSLYWYRQALGQGPEFLTYFNYEAQQDKSGLPNDRFSAERPEGSISTLTIQRTEQRDSAMYRCASSLGDRVGEKLFFGSGTQLSVL.

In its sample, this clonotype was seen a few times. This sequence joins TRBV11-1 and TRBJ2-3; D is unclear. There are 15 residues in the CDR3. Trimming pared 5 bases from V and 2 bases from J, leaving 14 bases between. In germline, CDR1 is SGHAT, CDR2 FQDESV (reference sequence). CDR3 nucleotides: TGTGCCAGCAGCCTGGTGCGAATTGCCACAGATACGCAGTATTTT. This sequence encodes CASSLVRIATDTQYF.

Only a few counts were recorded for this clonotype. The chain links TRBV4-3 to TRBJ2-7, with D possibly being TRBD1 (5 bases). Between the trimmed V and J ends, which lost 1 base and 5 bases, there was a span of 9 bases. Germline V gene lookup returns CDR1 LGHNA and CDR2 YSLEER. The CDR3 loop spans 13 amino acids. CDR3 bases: TGCGCCAGCAGCCAAGCCAGGGTAGACGAGCAGTACTTC. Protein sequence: CASSQARVDEQYF.